These T cell receptor beta chains were read from a single sample in a study of response to subunit inactivated influenza vaccine. TCRdb ran MiXCR on the RT-PCR reads and lists one entry per CDR3 protein. Among 150,000 or so distinct CDR3 sequences listed, about 11% were seen once. Sequenced here: CD8+ T cells sorted from PBMCs, sampled less than 25 months after vaccination. The receptors come from a man between 50 and 69 years old who received an inactivated influenza vaccine. Each CDR3 is given with its conserved first and last residue.

v_call cdr3_aa
TRBV19 CASSTERRRSIYEQYF
TRBV6-1 CASSEGQGREQFF
TRBV25-1 CASSGPQGQGGETQYF
TRBV10-3 CAIRGYNEQFF
TRBV6-1 CASSDGQGLELFF
TRBV4-1 CASSQEAEDGYTF
TRBV5-1 CASSLVSPSGVGDHEQFF
TRBV19 CASSLSGRAVGELFF
TRBV7-9 CASSSRDRAYEQYF
TRBV28 CASSPRGPFTDTQYF
TRBV3-1 CASSHEPDVYNEQFF
TRBV27 CASSPGTLGAGELFF
TRBV5-6 CASSWEWAGLYEQYF
TRBV4-3 CASSQDPGLEETQYF
TRBV28 CASSSGPNEKLFF
TRBV7-9 CASSLGRGRPGFTEAFF
TRBV11-2 CASSPPPFGANNEQFF
TRBV5-1 CASSSEGAGELFF
TRBV10-3 CAISENRAGNQPQHF
TRBV4-3 CASSQGSWQNNEKLFF